The 22 T cell receptor beta chains in this list originate from one sample, sequenced in a study of blood T cells in healthy people across ages (dated by TCRdb to between 2015 and 2017). The library relied on 5' RACE. The listed sequencing device is Illumina HiSeq 2500. A second about 6 to 11 cycle PCR used a sample-barcoded 5' primer and a J-beta primer mix. TCRdb's own reprocessing of the public reads used fastp at Q25 and MiXCR and kept productive beta chains. Rows matching on CDR3 protein sequence are summarized as one entry with the most common DNA and genes. The sample records 910,000 or so distinct CDR3 sequences, about 51% of which are singletons. The ten top clones hold over 20% of the sample. Material: blood. Every receptor here comes from a woman aged 60-75 years in good health.

This clonotype appeared a few times. V is TRBV11-2 and J is TRBJ1-2, with D unresolved. From germline, CDR1 is SGHAT and CDR2 FQNNGV. V lost 5 bases, J lost 0 bases, and 13 bases lay in between. This CDR3 contains 15 residues. CDR3 in amino acids: CASSLIPGANYGYTF. As DNA, the CDR3 is TGTGCCAGCAGCCTGATCCCGGGAGCTAACTATGGCTACACCTTC.

The CDR3 here is CASSQDGSHAYNSPLHF. In DNA, the CDR3 is TGCGCCAGCAGCCAAGATGGGAGCCATGCCTATAATTCACCCCTCCACTTT. The chain joins TRBV4-3 to TRBJ1-6, with D uncertain. The CDR3 has 17 amino acids. The V and J ends lost 0 bases and 2 bases respectively, with 11 bases between them. Germline CDR1 is LGHNA and CDR2 is YSLEER.

This chain links TRBV7-8 with TRBJ2-3, with 8 nucleotides matching TRBD2. With V trimmed by 2 bases and J by 2 bases, 3 bases remained unmatched. CDR3 length: 15 residues. The germline V gene encodes CDR1 SGHVS and CDR2 FQNEAQ. The DNA for the CDR3 is TGTGCCAGCAGCTTACTTAGCGGGACCACAGATACGCAGTATTTT. This sequence encodes CASSLLSGTTDTQYF.

This clonotype has more than one count but fewer than ten. The V call is TRBV6-4, the J call TRBJ2-7, with 10 bases that match TRBD2. The V and J ends lost 4 bases and 8 bases, in that order; junction bases with no gene match: 5. Germline CDR1 MRHNA, CDR2 SNTAGT. The CDR3 length is 13 residues. CDR3 in DNA: TGTGCCAGCAGTGGGACTAGCGGTACCCAGCAGTACTTC. Translating it yields CASSGTSGTQQYF.

The chain has TRBV7-2 and TRBJ2-7, with 9 bases fitting TRBD1. The CDR3 covers 17 residues. The V gene's germline CDR1 is SGHTA and CDR2 FQGNSA. Trimming took 5 bases from V and 0 from J; bases not matched to a gene: 11. DNA for the CDR3: TGTGCCAGCAGCGTACGGCCGGGACAGGGAATCTCCTACGAGCAGTACTTC. As protein: CASSVRPGQGISYEQYF. Drawing the rest from reference TRBV7-2 and TRBJ2-7, the complete variable domain is GAGVSQSPSNKVTEKGKDVELRCDPISGHTALYWYRQSLGQGLEFLIYFQGNSAPDKSGLPSDRFSAERTGGSVSTLTIQRTQQEDSAVYLCASSVRPGQGISYEQYFGPGTRLTVT.

This clonotype was counted only a few times. The chain is built from TRBV7-9 and TRBJ2-7; D remains ambiguous. CDR1 is SEHNR and CDR2 is FQNEAQ in the germline V gene (reference sequence). V lost 2 bases and J 7 bases, leaving 15 bases between the germline ends. The CDR3 has 14 residues. CDR3 bases: TGTGCCAGCAGCTTAATAGGTACACCTTGGGAGCAGTACTTC. It is translated as CASSLIGTPWEQYF.

J is TRBJ2-3 and V is TRBV3-1, with D tentatively TRBD2 (6 bases). Germline V CDR1 and CDR2: LGHDT, YNNKEL (reference sequence). V gave up 4 bases and J gave up 0 bases, with 14 bases separating them. This CDR3 is built from 16 residues. CDR3: CASSPLRGTSTDTQYF. CDR3 nucleotides: TGTGCCAGCAGCCCTCTTCGCGGGACTAGCACAGATACGCAGTATTTT.

Only a few counts were recorded for this clonotype. This chain's CDR3 is CASSQDWRGYTF. In DNA, the CDR3 is TGTGCCAGCAGCCAAGATTGGAGAGGCTACACCTTC. The rearrangement links TRBV3-1 to TRBJ1-2, with unresolved D. Trimming cost V 0 bases and J 8 bases, with 7 bases left between them. The CDR3 is 12 amino acids. The germline gives CDR1 LGHDT, CDR2 YNNKEL (reference sequence).

This clonotype was detected once. The chain uses TRBV14 and TRBJ1-2; no firm D call. Looked up from germline, CDR1 is SGHDN and CDR2 is FVKESK. V lost 0 bases and J 5 bases, leaving 10 bases between the germline ends. The CDR3 contains 14 residues. The CDR3 sequence: CASSQEAQRYGYTF. In DNA form, the CDR3 reads TGTGCCAGCAGCCAAGAGGCACAGAGGTATGGCTACACCTTC. Using reference TRBV14 and TRBJ1-2 for the parts outside the CDR3, the full variable domain is EAGVTQFPSHSVIEKGQTVTLRCDPISGHDNLYWYRRVMGKEIKFLLHFVKESKQDESGMPNNRFLAERTGGTYSTLKVQPAELEDSGVYFCASSQEAQRYGYTFGSGTRLTVV.

In its sample, this clonotype was seen a few times. V gene TRBV3-1 combines with J gene TRBJ2-5; D is uncertain. The CDR3 is made up of 14 amino acids. Between the trimmed V and J ends, which lost 1 base and 1 base, there was a span of 7 bases. CDR1 is LGHDT and CDR2 is YNNKEL in the germline V gene (reference sequence). The CDR3 reads CASSQVRSQETQYF. The CDR3 coding sequence is TGTGCCAGCAGCCAAGTTCGGTCCCAAGAGACCCAGTACTTC.

This sequence joins TRBV6-2 or TRBV6-3 and TRBJ1-5, with D unclear. The CDR3 sequence is 16 residues long. The V gene lost 4 bases and the J gene lost 9 bases, with 22 bases spanning the gap. The germline V gene encodes CDR1 MNHEY and CDR2 SVGEGT. The CDR3 protein is CASSLPLIGPSGPQHF. In DNA form, the CDR3 reads TGTGCCAGCAGTTTACCCCTCATCGGCCCTTCAGGGCCCCAGCATTTT.

V gene TRBV12-3 or TRBV12-4 combines with J gene TRBJ2-2; D tentatively fits TRBD1 or TRBD2 (7 bases each). There are 15 residues in the CDR3. The V end lost 4 bases, the J end lost 6 bases, and 15 bases lay between the germline ends. CDR3 in DNA: TGTGCCAGCAGTTCCGACAGGGCGGGGGCCGGGGAGCTGTTTTTT. This gives the protein CASSSDRAGAGELFF.

This clonotype was detected only once. J is TRBJ2-5 and V is TRBV6-6, with D perhaps matching TRBD2 (5 bases). The CDR3 runs 14 residues. Trimming cost V 7 bases and J 5 bases, with 17 bases left between them. From germline, CDR1 is MNHNY and CDR2 SVGAGI (reference sequence). CDR3 sequence: CASKSTVALETQYF. The CDR3 bases are TGTGCCAGCAAGTCCACGGTAGCGTTGGAGACCCAGTACTTC.

The V gene is TRBV29-1, the J gene TRBJ2-7; D may be TRBD1 (6 bases). Germline CDR1 and CDR2: SQVTM and ANQGSEA. V shed 8 bases and J shed 1 base, with 12 bases lying between them. The CDR3 runs to 12 residues. CDR3 loop: CSIFRGSYEQYF. Here the CDR3 DNA reads TGCAGCATATTTAGGGGGTCCTACGAGCAGTACTTC.

The chain carries TRBV29-1 and TRBJ2-4; possibly TRBD2 for D (6 bases). The DNA end favors TRBJ2-5, so the J call may be wrong. The CDR3 has 12 residues. Germline V gives CDR1 SQVTM, CDR2 ANQGSEA. The CDR3 nucleotides read TGCAGCGTGCGGGGTTTCCAAGAGACCCAGTACTTC. The encoded protein is CSVRGFQETQYF.

This chain joins TRBV29-1 and TRBJ2-2, with D perhaps TRBD1 (5 bases). The germline CDR1 and CDR2 sequences are SQVTM and ANQGSEA. The V and J ends lost 5 bases and 2 bases respectively, with 9 bases between them. The CDR3 has 13 residues. The CDR3: CSVSQVNTGELFF. DNA for the CDR3: TGCAGCGTTTCACAGGTTAACACCGGGGAGCTGTTTTTT.

A few counts support this clonotype. The V gene is TRBV27, the J gene TRBJ2-5; TRBD2 agrees at 15 bases. The V gene end was trimmed by 6 bases and the J gene end by 5 bases; junction bases not matched to a gene: 7. Germline V lookup: CDR1 MNHEY, CDR2 SMNVEV (reference sequence). The length of the CDR3 is 16 residues. CDR3 nucleotide sequence: TGTGCCAGCAGCTCACTTGGACTAGCGGGAGGGGAGACCCAGTACTTC. This gives the protein CASSSLGLAGGETQYF.

The chain links TRBV28 to TRBJ1-4; the D gene is possibly TRBD1 (6 bases). Germline V CDR1 and CDR2: MDHEN, SYDVKM. V lost 7 bases and J 8 bases, leaving 14 bases between the germline ends. The CDR3 has 13 amino acids. The CDR3 here is CASTGGAGEKLFF. The CDR3 DNA reads TGTGCCAGCACTGGGGGGGCGGGCGAAAAACTGTTTTTT.

This clonotype has just a few counts. The chain couples TRBV7-9 to TRBJ2-7, with 7 bases aligning to TRBD2. The length of the CDR3 is 15 residues. Germline V gives CDR1 SEHNR, CDR2 FQNEAQ (reference sequence). Trimming removed 5 bases from V and 2 bases from J; junction bases left unmatched: 9. For the CDR3, the DNA is TGTGCCAGCAGCCCGACTAGCCCACGGACCTACGAGCAGTACTTC. As protein: CASSPTSPRTYEQYF. Full variable domain (outside the CDR3, taken from reference TRBV7-9 and TRBJ2-7): DTGVSQNPRHKITKRGQNVTFRCDPISEHNRLYWYRQTLGQGPEFLTYFQNEAQLEKSRLLSDRFSAERPKGSFSTLEIQRTEQGDSAMYLCASSPTSPRTYEQYFGPGTRLTVT.

This clonotype was observed a handful of times. V gene TRBV20-1 combines with J gene TRBJ2-4; no reliable D call. Trimming left V 0 bases short and J 6 bases short, with 15 bases between. Looked up from germline, CDR1 is DFQATT and CDR2 is SNEGSKA (reference sequence). The CDR3 is 15 amino acids. The CDR3 spells CSARDISGIRNIQYF. For the CDR3, the DNA is TGCAGTGCTAGAGATATATCGGGTATTCGAAACATTCAGTACTTC.

The chain employs TRBV30 and TRBJ1-1; D is ambiguous. The length of the CDR3 is 13 residues. Germline loops: CDR1 GTSNPN, CDR2 SVGIG (reference sequence). Trimming took 2 bases from V and 1 from J, leaving 8 bases between them. The CDR3 DNA reads TGTGCCTGGAGTCCCCGCTCGAACACTGAAGCTTTCTTT. This gives the protein CAWSPRSNTEAFF.

In its sample, this clonotype was seen once. This chain uses TRBV24-1 with TRBJ2-7; 9 nucleotides line up with TRBD1. V lost 3 bases, J lost 0 bases, and 2 bases stayed unmatched. Germline-derived CDR1 and CDR2 are KGHDR and SFDVKD. The CDR3 extends over 15 amino acids. CDR3 DNA: TGTGCCACCAGTGATCCGGGACAGGGCTCCTACGAGCAGTACTTC. Amino acid sequence: CATSDPGQGSYEQYF.